The 11 T cell receptor beta chains reported below all come from one sample, sequenced in a study of cytomegalovirus exposure and HLA in healthy donors. 13 Jbeta primers and 60 Vbeta primers were used for the PCR. Generated by immunoSEQ multiplex PCR, the TCRdb table keeps only in-frame clones and is missing some. Among roughly 97,000 clones listed, over 75% were seen once. Specimen: PBMCs. All receptors derive from a man in his sixties in good health and CMV-seropositive.

Remarks on this clone: The junction departs from the called germline gene at one end, perhaps through a read error. The chain is built from TRBV10-2 and TRBJ2-5; D is possibly TRBD1 (6 bases). CDR1 is WSHSY, CDR2 SAAADI, per germline. The CDR3 runs 13 residues. The CDR3 region has the DNA TGCGTCAGCAGTCCCAGGGGACAAGAGACCCAGTACTTC. Translated, it gives CVSSPRGQETQYF.

Only a few counts were recorded for this clone. The chain employs TRBV6-1 and TRBJ1-6, with D maybe TRBD1 (5 bases). Germline values: CDR1 MNHNS, CDR2 SASEGT. This CDR3 comprises 12 residues. The ends were cut back, 7 bases at V and 7 bases at J, with 8 bases in the middle. The CDR3 nucleotides are TGTGCCAGCACCCGACAGAATTCACCCCTCCACTTT. Residues: CASTRQNSPLHF.

The rearrangement links TRBV19 to TRBJ2-2; 8 bases match TRBD2. The CDR3 loop spans 15 amino acids. Germline values: CDR1 LNHDA, CDR2 SQIVND (reference sequence). V shed 5 bases, J shed 1 base, and the junction held 3 bases outside the gene matches. CDR3 amino acids: CASSSAGGNTGELFF. DNA for the CDR3: TGTGCCAGTAGTTCGGCGGGGGGGAACACCGGGGAGCTGTTTTTT.

The genes are TRBV27 and TRBJ2-6; D is possibly TRBD1 (5 bases). The CDR3 is 15 amino acids. The germline V gene encodes CDR1 MNHEY and CDR2 SMNVEV (reference sequence). The V and J ends lost 4 bases and 9 bases respectively, with 16 bases between them. The CDR3 here is CASSSRVRVNNVLTF. CDR3 nucleotide sequence: TGTGCCAGCAGTTCCAGGGTACGGGTTAACAACGTCCTGACTTTC.

Only a few counts were recorded for this clone. The chain joins TRBV2 to TRBJ2-5; tentative D call: TRBD2 (5 bases). The length of the CDR3 is 12 residues. The germline V gene encodes CDR1 SNHLY and CDR2 FYNNEI. V was shortened by 6 bases and J by 4 bases, with 9 bases between the two germline ends. The DNA for the CDR3 is TGTGCCAGCAGAGGGAGAATAGAGACCCAGTACTTC. Amino acids: CASRGRIETQYF.

The J gene is TRBJ1-2, the V gene TRBV7-2; D call uncertain. The ends were cut back, 1 base at V and 3 bases at J, with 6 bases in the middle. This CDR3 region has 13 residues. The germline gives CDR1 SGHTA, CDR2 FQGNSA. The CDR3 here is CASSLGGDYGYTF. The CDR3 nucleotides are TGTGCCAGCAGCTTAGGGGGAGACTATGGCTACACCTTC.

The chain joins TRBV5-1 to TRBJ1-4; no clear D. V was cut by 4 bases and J by 8 bases, with 18 bases left in between. CDR1 and CDR2 (germline): SGHRS, YFSETQ. CDR3 length: 15 residues. The CDR3 sequence is CASSPSSLEVEKLFF. The DNA of the CDR3 is TGCGCCAGCAGCCCCTCCAGTCTTGAAGTGGAAAAACTGTTTTTT. Full variable domain (outside the CDR3, taken from reference TRBV5-1 and TRBJ1-4): KAGVTQTPRYLIKTRGQQVTLSCSPISGHRSVSWYQQTPGQGLQFLFEYFSETQRNKGNFPGRFSGRQFSNSRSEMNVSTLELGDSALYLCASSPSSLEVEKLFFGSGTQLSVL.

This chain links TRBV4-2 with TRBJ2-1; TRBD2 matches at 8 bases. The CDR3 has 15 amino acids. Per the germline V gene, CDR1 is LGHNA and CDR2 is YNFKEQ. Trimming took 0 bases from V and 8 from J; bases not matched to a gene: 6. CDR3: CASSQDTAGADEQFF. The CDR3 DNA reads TGTGCCAGCAGCCAAGATACAGCGGGGGCGGATGAGCAGTTCTTC.

This clone appeared a single time. The rearrangement links TRBV6-5 to TRBJ1-6, with D possibly matching TRBD1 (5 bases). The V end lost 3 bases, the J end lost 10 bases, and 16 bases lay between the germline ends. CDR1 MNHEY and CDR2 SVGAGI come from the germline V gene. The CDR3 is made up of 15 amino acids. The CDR3: CASSYNRGGYSPLHF. Written as DNA, the CDR3 is TGTGCCAGCAGTTATAATAGGGGAGGTTACTCACCCCTCCACTTT.

V usage is TRBV19 and J usage is TRBJ1-1; D is possibly TRBD1 (6 bases). Germline assignment: CDR1 LNHDA and CDR2 SQIVND (reference sequence). This CDR3 is 14 amino acids long. V was trimmed by 3 bases and J by 4 bases, leaving 12 bases between them. CDR3 nucleotide sequence: TGTGCCAGTAGTATGGCAGGGGCAGGCACTGAAGCTTTCTTT. The encoded protein is CASSMAGAGTEAFF.

The chain is built from TRBV13 and TRBJ2-3; TRBD1 aligns across 7 bases. V shed 4 bases, J shed 1 base, and the junction held 2 bases outside the gene matches. This CDR3 spans 14 amino acids. Germline CDR1 and CDR2: PRHDT and FYEKMQ (reference sequence). The CDR3 DNA follows: TGTGCCAGCAGCTCCGGACAGGGCACAGATACGCAGTATTTT. As protein: CASSSGQGTDTQYF.